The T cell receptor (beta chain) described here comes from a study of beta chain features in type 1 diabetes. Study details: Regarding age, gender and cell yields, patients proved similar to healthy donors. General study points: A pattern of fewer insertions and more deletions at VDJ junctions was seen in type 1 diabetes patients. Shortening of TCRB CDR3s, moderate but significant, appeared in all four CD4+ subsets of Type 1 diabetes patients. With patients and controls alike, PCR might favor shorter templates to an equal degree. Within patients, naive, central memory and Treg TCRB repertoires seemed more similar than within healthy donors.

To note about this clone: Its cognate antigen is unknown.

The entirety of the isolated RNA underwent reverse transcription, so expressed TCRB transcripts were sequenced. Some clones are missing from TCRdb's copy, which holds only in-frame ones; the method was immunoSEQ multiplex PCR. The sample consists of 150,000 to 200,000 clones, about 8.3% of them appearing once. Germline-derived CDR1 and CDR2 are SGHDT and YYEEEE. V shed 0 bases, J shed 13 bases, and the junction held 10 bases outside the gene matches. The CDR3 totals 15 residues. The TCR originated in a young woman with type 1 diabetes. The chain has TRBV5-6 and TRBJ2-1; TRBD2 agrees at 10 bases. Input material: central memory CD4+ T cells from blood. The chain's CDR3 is CASSLVTSGNWYQFF. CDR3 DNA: TGTGCCAGCAGCTTGGTAACTAGCGGGAATTGGTATCAGTTCTTC.